Each of the 22 T cell receptor beta chains below was sequenced from the same sample in a study of human versus mouse CDR3 diversity and MHC coevolution. The assay was immunoSEQ multiplex PCR, and TCRdb's table has in-frame clones only and misses some. The data hold some 80,000 clones, with around 93% observed a single time. The sequenced material came from naive CD4+ T cells from blood. Subset noted: CD45RO-negative CD62L-positive naive CD4 T cells. Receptors were obtained from a person between 25 and 75 years old in good health.

The chain recombines TRBV2 with TRBJ1-2; 7 bases align to TRBD1. V shed 6 bases and J 7 bases; nucleotides not matched to a gene: 8. This CDR3 contains 13 residues. The germline CDR1 and CDR2 sequences are SNHLY and FYNNEI. CDR3 protein: CASRQQGSGGYTF. In DNA, the CDR3 is TGTGCCAGCAGGCAACAGGGGAGTGGTGGCTACACCTTC.

This CDR3 reads CASSPARGTSDTQYF. The CDR3 DNA is TGTGCCAGCTCACCGGCTAGGGGAACGTCAGATACGCAGTATTTT. The rearrangement joins TRBV18 to TRBJ2-3; D is perhaps TRBD1 (5 bases). The CDR3 loop spans 15 amino acids. Trimming took off 3 bases at V and 4 bases at J, with 14 bases between the two ends. The germline V gene has CDR1 KGHSH and CDR2 LQKENI. Full variable domain (remainder filled in from reference TRBV18 and TRBJ2-3): NAGVMQNPRHLVRRRGQEARLRCSPMKGHSHVYWYRQLPEEGLKFMVYLQKENIIDESGMPKERFSAEFPKEGPSILRIQQVVRGDSAAYFCASSPARGTSDTQYFGPGTRLTVL.

The gene calls are TRBV5-6 and TRBJ1-2; D might be TRBD1 (6 bases). CDR3 length: 13 residues. V dropped 0 bases and J dropped 8 bases, with 11 bases sitting between them. Germline assignment: CDR1 SGHDT and CDR2 YYEEEE. CDR3 sequence: CASSLGQGSGYTF. CDR3 in DNA: TGTGCCAGCAGCTTGGGGCAGGGGAGCGGCTACACCTTC.

The chain uses TRBV6-5 and TRBJ1-1, with D unresolved. The CDR3 sequence is 14 residues long. With 6 bases removed from V and 0 bases from J, the gap between germline ends came to 11 bases. CDR1 and CDR2 from the germline V gene are MNHEY and SVGAGI. The CDR3 nucleotides read TGTGCCAGCAGGTGGGCGACGGTGAACACTGAAGCTTTCTTT. This translates into CASRWATVNTEAFF.

This chain links TRBV11-2 with TRBJ1-3; weak D call: TRBD1 (6 bases). The CDR3 spans 15 residues. Germline CDR1 and CDR2: SGHAT and FQNNGV. V lost 6 bases and J 2 bases, leaving 14 bases between the germline ends. CDR3 in DNA: TGTGCCAGCAGAATAGGGGCAGGGGCTGGAAACACCATATATTTT. Protein: CASRIGAGAGNTIYF.

The chain recombines TRBV4-2 with TRBJ2-1, with TRBD2 identical over 12 bases. This CDR3 has 15 amino acids. Trimming at V came to 1 base and at J to 7 bases, leaving 2 bases not matched to a gene. Germline CDR1 and CDR2: LGHNA and YNFKEQ. The DNA for the CDR3 is TGTGCCAGCAGCCAAGGACTAGCGGGAGCTAATGAGCAGTTCTTC. Its translation: CASSQGLAGANEQFF.

The genes are TRBV5-4 and TRBJ1-4, with 8 bases aligning to TRBD1. This CDR3 is built from 14 residues. Germline CDR1 and CDR2: SGHNT and YYREEE (reference sequence). J gave up 7 bases and V 2 bases, and 4 bases lay outside the gene matches. CDR3 residues: CASSFGQGGEKLFF. The CDR3 nucleotides are TGTGCCAGCAGCTTTGGACAGGGTGGTGAAAAACTGTTTTTT.

V usage is TRBV19 and J usage is TRBJ2-3; 9 bases align to TRBD2. Losses at the gene ends were 3 bases for V and 4 bases for J; bases not matched to a gene: 8. This CDR3 spans 16 amino acids. The germline CDR1 and CDR2 sequences are LNHDA and SQIVND (reference sequence). In DNA, the CDR3 is TGTGCCAGTAGTATGCATCGAGCGGGAGGCGCAGATACGCAGTATTTT. This translates into CASSMHRAGGADTQYF.

This clone was found once. V and J are TRBV30 and TRBJ1-3; no clear D gene. Germline CDR1 and CDR2: GTSNPN and SVGIG (reference sequence). This CDR3 is built from 13 residues. Trimming cost V 7 bases and J 3 bases, with 13 bases left between them. The CDR3 here is CASGLRGGNTIYF. The CDR3 region has the DNA TGTGCCTCGGGGTTGCGCGGTGGAAACACCATATATTTT.

This CDR3 is CASSQFRDNTQPQHF. The CDR3 nucleotides read TGTGCCAGCAGCCAATTCCGGGACAACACGCAGCCCCAGCATTTT. The chain links TRBV16 to TRBJ1-5; maybe TRBD1 (6 bases). CDR3 size: 15 residues. Germline V lookup: CDR1 KGHSY, CDR2 FQNENV. The V end lost 1 base, the J end lost 7 bases, and 14 bases lay between the germline ends.

V usage is TRBV7-9 and J usage is TRBJ2-7, with 7 nucleotides matching TRBD1. CDR3 size: 14 residues. CDR1 and CDR2 from the germline V gene are SEHNR and FQNEAQ (reference sequence). J lost 5 bases, V lost 3 bases, and 7 bases had no gene match. This CDR3 reads CASSFSTGVHEQYF. The CDR3 region has the DNA TGTGCCAGCAGCTTCAGTACAGGGGTCCACGAGCAGTACTTC.

The chain recombines TRBV2 with TRBJ1-4; D might be TRBD1 (5 bases). Trimming removed 2 bases from V and 2 bases from J, with 15 bases in between. The CDR3 totals 17 residues. Germline V gene lookup returns CDR1 SNHLY and CDR2 FYNNEI. For the CDR3, the DNA is TGTGCCAGCAGTGAACCCCCAGGGTTGGGGACTAATGAAAAACTGTTTTTT. Translating it yields CASSEPPGLGTNEKLFF. Full variable domain (missing parts from reference TRBV2 and TRBJ1-4): EPEVTQTPSHQVTQMGQEVILRCVPISNHLYFYWYRQILGQKVEFLVSFYNNEISEKSEIFDDQFSVERPDGSNFTLKIRSTKLEDSAMYFCASSEPPGLGTNEKLFFGSGTQLSVL.

V and J are TRBV6-5 and TRBJ2-7; 8 nucleotides match TRBD2. Germline V gives CDR1 MNHEY, CDR2 SVGAGI. The CDR3 covers 13 residues. The ends lost 5 bases at V and 6 bases at J; junction bases unmatched: 6. CDR3 sequence (DNA): TGTGCCAGCAGTCGCGGACTAGCACGCGAGCAGTACTTC. Amino acid sequence: CASSRGLAREQYF.

This chain's CDR3 is CASSAVSRTEAFF. CDR3 DNA sequence: TGTGCCAGCTCCGCGGTGAGTCGCACTGAAGCTTTCTTT. J is TRBJ1-1 and V is TRBV27; D is undetermined. The ends were cut back, 8 bases at V and 4 bases at J, with 14 bases in the middle. This CDR3 comprises 13 residues. Germline CDR1 MNHEY, CDR2 SMNVEV (reference sequence).

The rearrangement links TRBV18 to TRBJ2-5; 10 bases line up with TRBD2. V dropped 6 bases and J dropped 1; count of bases not matched to a gene: 11. This CDR3 comprises 17 residues. In germline, CDR1 is KGHSH, CDR2 LQKENI. The CDR3 loop reads CASSPTLLAGVQETQYF. The CDR3 DNA reads as TGTGCCAGCTCCCCCACCCTGCTAGCGGGGGTCCAAGAGACCCAGTACTTC.

The chain links TRBV4-1 to TRBJ1-1; D unresolved. The CDR3 spans 15 residues. Germline V gene sequence: CDR1 MGHRA, CDR2 YSYEKL. The germline V and J ends were trimmed by 0 bases and 6 bases, with 14 bases remaining between them. Here the CDR3 reads CASSQDRIRVPEAFF. In nucleotides, the CDR3 is TGCGCCAGCAGCCAAGATCGGATCCGGGTCCCTGAAGCTTTCTTT.

The rearrangement joins TRBV10-2 to TRBJ2-3; TRBD1 matches at 9 bases. The germline CDR1 and CDR2 sequences are WSHSY and SAAADI. V gave up 3 bases and J gave up 3 bases; unmatched junction bases: 4. CDR3 length equals 15 residues. The CDR3 spells CASSDGTGSTDTQYF. The CDR3 nucleotides read TGCGCCAGCAGTGATGGGACAGGGAGTACAGATACGCAGTATTTT.

The V call is TRBV6-5, the J call TRBJ1-1; TRBD1 matches at 10 bases. The germline V gene encodes CDR1 MNHEY and CDR2 SVGAGI. This CDR3 has 14 amino acids. V lost 10 bases to trimming and J lost 5 bases; unmatched junction nucleotides: 10. The CDR3 coding sequence is TGTGCCACCCGGACAGGGGGATTATGGACTGAAGCTTTCTTT. Protein: CATRTGGLWTEAFF.

The chain is built from TRBV18 and TRBJ2-7; 7 nucleotides match TRBD2. V was clipped by 5 bases and J by 3 bases; unmatched bases: 4. CDR3 size: 13 residues. In germline, CDR1 is KGHSH, CDR2 LQKENI. CDR3 sequence: CASSTGTNYEQYF. The CDR3 region has the DNA TGTGCCAGCTCAACCGGGACTAACTACGAGCAGTACTTC. Together with reference TRBV18 and TRBJ2-7, the CDR3 gives the full variable domain: NAGVMQNPRHLVRRRGQEARLRCSPMKGHSHVYWYRQLPEEGLKFMVYLQKENIIDESGMPKERFSAEFPKEGPSILRIQQVVRGDSAAYFCASSTGTNYEQYFGPGTRLTVT.

V and J are TRBV6-1 and TRBJ2-5, with D possibly being TRBD1 (6 bases). CDR1 is MNHNS, CDR2 SASEGT, per germline. CDR3 length: 14 amino acids. V lost 4 bases, J lost 5 bases, and 14 bases lay in between. The CDR3 DNA reads TGTGCCAGCAGTGTTGGGGGCTCGGGGGAGACCCAGTACTTC. Translation gives CASSVGGSGETQYF.

CDR3 in amino acids: CASLLLKPRGPNTGELFF. As DNA, the CDR3 is TGTGCAAGTCTCCTTCTTAAACCCAGGGGTCCGAACACCGGGGAGCTGTTTTTT. V and J are TRBV12-2 and TRBJ2-2; no DNA check was done on the table's D call, TRBD1. TRBV12-2 is a listed pseudogene. This CDR3 has 18 amino acids.

The chain employs TRBV2 and TRBJ2-7; D is perhaps TRBD1 (6 bases). This CDR3 comprises 13 residues. V was shortened by 0 bases and J by 7 bases, with 10 bases between the two germline ends. The germline gives CDR1 SNHLY, CDR2 FYNNEI. CDR3 amino acids: CASSEARGFEQYF. CDR3 sequence (DNA): TGTGCCAGCAGTGAAGCAAGGGGGTTTGAGCAGTACTTC.